Below, 10 T cell receptor beta chains from the same sample are listed, as sequenced in a study of T cells in women clearing cervical HPV infection. This table comes from immunoSEQ multiplex PCR, and its TCRdb copy is limited to in-frame clones, with some not included. With roughly 50,000 clones in the sample, the ten largest clones hold 35% to 45%. Sequenced: blood buffy coat. The receptor set was obtained from a woman aged 18 to 75 with a cervical HPV16 infection that either progressed to CIN3+ or cleared (not recorded which).

Worth noting for this clone: The read stops 3 residues short of the end of the CDR3; the missing end is completed from the germline J gene. The chain has TRBV29-1 and TRBJ2-3; 7 bases match TRBD1. V lost 6 bases to trimming and J lost 6 bases; unmatched junction nucleotides: 12. This CDR3 is 14 amino acids long. The germline V gene has CDR1 SQVTM and CDR2 ANQGSEA. The CDR3 bases that were read are TGCAGCGTCGACTACAGGACCAGGGGGGATACG. Amino acid sequence: CSVDYRTRGDT. The CDR3 as a whole reads CSVDYRTRGDTQYF.

As to this clone: The CDR3 extends 3 residues past the end of the read, so its final part is completed from the germline J gene. The chain links TRBV5-6 to TRBJ1-1; D may be TRBD1 (5 bases). Germline CDR1 is SGHDT and CDR2 is YYEEEE. This CDR3 has 13 amino acids. V was clipped by 5 bases and J by 1 base, with 9 bases between them. Incomplete CDR3 DNA: TGTGCCAGCAGTCCGGGGGGGAACACTGAA. This translates into CASSPGGNTE. The CDR3, in full, reads CASSPGGNTEAFF.

Turning to this clone: Read data end 3 residues before the CDR3 end; the end is taken from the germline J gene. The chain combines TRBV19 with TRBJ1-2; D gene unclear. CDR1 LNHDA and CDR2 SQIVND come from the germline V gene (reference sequence). CDR3 length: 12 amino acids. CDR3 bases read: TGTGCCAGTAATACGGTCCCCTACGAC. Protein product: CASNTVPYD. The whole CDR3 sequence reads CASNTVPYDYTF. The variable domain in full, with the rest retrieved from reference TRBV19 and TRBJ1-2, is DGGITQSPKYLFRKEGQNVTLSCEQNLNHDAMYWYRQDPGQGLRLIYYSQIVNDFQKGDIAEGYSVSREKKESFPLTVTSAQKNPTAFYLCASNTVPYDYTFGSGTRLTVV.

For this clone: The read stops 3 residues short of the end of the CDR3; the missing end is completed from the germline J gene. This chain connects TRBV2 to TRBJ1-5; D possibly corresponds to TRBD1 (5 bases). Trimming took off 7 bases at V and 3 bases at J, with 13 bases between the two ends. The CDR3 covers 14 residues. Germline V gene data show CDR1 as SNHLY and CDR2 as FYNNEI. The covered CDR3 bases are TGTGCCAGCACCGCGACAGATCACAATCAGCCC. Amino acid sequence: CASTATDHNQP. The whole CDR3 is CASTATDHNQPQHF.

Notes on this clone: Read coverage stops 3 residues before the CDR3 terminus; the germline J gene supplies the remainder. The chain links TRBV2 to TRBJ2-3, with 7 bases fitting TRBD1. Germline-derived CDR1 and CDR2 are SNHLY and FYNNEI. The CDR3 runs to 17 residues. The covered CDR3 bases are TGTGCCAGCAGTGAAGCGGGGACAGAGAGGTGGGCCGAGACG. Translating it yields CASSEAGTERWAET. The full CDR3 protein reads CASSEAGTERWAETQYF.

A note on this clone: Coverage ceases 3 residues before the CDR3 finishes, and the germline J gene fills in the end. The V call is TRBV10-3, the J call TRBJ2-3; TRBD2 aligns across 14 bases. This CDR3 contains 22 residues. CDR1 and CDR2 from the germline V gene are ENHRY and SYGVKD. With 6 bases clipped from V and 0 bases from J, the junction kept 20 bases outside the gene matches. The part of the CDR3 DNA that was read is TGTGCCATCAGGGAACAGGCGAGACAAATTCGGACTAGCGGGGGGAGCACAGATACG. Its translation: CAIREQARQIRTSGGSTDT. The whole CDR3 is CAIREQARQIRTSGGSTDTQYF.

The CDR3 spells CAGRLAGSYEQYF. CDR3 DNA (partial): TGTGCCGGAAGACTAGCGGGGTCCTACGAG. The chain employs TRBV6-2 or TRBV6-3 and TRBJ2-7; TRBD2 agrees at 11 bases. Coverage ceases 3 residues before the CDR3 finishes, and the germline J gene fills in the end. The V segment lost 11 bases and the J segment 1 base; nucleotides outside the gene matches: 4. There are 13 residues in the CDR3. Germline assignment: CDR1 MNHEY and CDR2 SVGEGT.

As regards this clone: The read terminates 3 residues ahead of where the CDR3 ends, so the germline J gene completes it. The V and J genes are TRBV7-9 and TRBJ1-4; 7 bases line up with TRBD1. Looked up from germline, CDR1 is SEHNR and CDR2 is FQNEAQ (reference sequence). The V and J ends lost 5 bases and 8 bases, in that order; junction bases with no gene match: 11. The CDR3 covers 15 residues. The CDR3 spells CASSHALQGLEKLFF. Incomplete CDR3 DNA: TGTGCCAGCAGCCACGCCCTACAGGGGTTGGAAAAA.

Regarding this clone: The read halts 3 residues ahead of the CDR3 end, with the missing end drawn from the germline J gene. The chain combines TRBV11-3 with TRBJ2-3, with 7 bases fitting TRBD2. V trimming: 6 bases; J trimming: 2 bases; junction bases outside the gene matches: 5. This CDR3 is 14 amino acids long. Germline V gene lookup returns CDR1 SGHNT and CDR2 YENEEA. CDR3 bases read: TGTGCCAGCAGTCTTAGCGGGCCCACAGATACG. It yields the protein CASSLSGPTDT. The whole CDR3 is CASSLSGPTDTQYF.

With respect to this clone: Coverage ceases 3 residues before the CDR3 finishes, and the germline J gene fills in the end. The V call is TRBV18, the J call TRBJ2-1, with TRBD1 matching 10 bases. Germline assignment: CDR1 KGHSH and CDR2 LQKENI. V shed 7 bases and J 8 bases; nucleotides not matched to a gene: 5. There are 13 residues in the CDR3. The sequenced CDR3 bases are TGTGCCAGCTACGGGACAGGGGTCGATGAG. Translated: CASYGTGVDE. The whole CDR3 sequence is CASYGTGVDEQFF.